This T cell receptor beta chain was sequenced for a study of T cell responses to AZD1222 COVID-19 vaccine. This CDR3 comprises 14 residues. Germline CDR1 reads MNHEY; CDR2 reads SMNVEV (reference sequence). With 5 bases removed from V and 0 bases from J, the gap between germline ends came to 9 bases. This clone was seen a single time. Some clones are missing from TCRdb's copy, which holds only in-frame ones; the method was immunoSEQ multiplex PCR. The sample includes roughly 200,000 clones, 90% to 95% of them seen just once. The J gene is TRBJ2-3, the V gene TRBV27, with D possibly being TRBD2 (5 bases). This sequence originates from an adult who received the MenACWY meningococcal vaccine as a control. The sample was peripheral blood, taken 28 days after the second dose of the MenACWY control vaccine. This chain's CDR3 is CASSRETSTDTQYF. In DNA form, the CDR3 reads TGTGCCAGCAGTAGGGAGACTAGCACAGATACGCAGTATTTT.